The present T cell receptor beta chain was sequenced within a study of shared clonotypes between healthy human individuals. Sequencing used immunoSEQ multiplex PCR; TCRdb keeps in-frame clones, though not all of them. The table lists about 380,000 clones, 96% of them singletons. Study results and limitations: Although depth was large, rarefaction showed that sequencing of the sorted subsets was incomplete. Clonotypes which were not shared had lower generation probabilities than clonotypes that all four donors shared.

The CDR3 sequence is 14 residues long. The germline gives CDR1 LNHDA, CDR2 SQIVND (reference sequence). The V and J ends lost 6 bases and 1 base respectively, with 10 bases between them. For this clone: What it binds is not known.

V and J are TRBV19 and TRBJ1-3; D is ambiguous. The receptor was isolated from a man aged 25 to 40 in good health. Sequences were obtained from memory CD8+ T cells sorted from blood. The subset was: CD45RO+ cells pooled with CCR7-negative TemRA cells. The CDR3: CASSFARSGNTIYF. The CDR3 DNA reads TGTGCCAGTAGCTTCGCGAGATCTGGAAACACCATATATTTT.